The 22 T cell receptor beta chains in this list originate from one sample, sequenced in a study of blood T cell repertoires in COVID-19. Generated by immunoSEQ multiplex PCR, the TCRdb table keeps only in-frame clones and is missing some. The sample has fewer than 200,000 clones, roughly 79% seen once. Material for sequencing was peripheral blood. The receptors here all came from a woman aged 40 to 50 with COVID-19, enrolled during active disease.

V is TRBV12-3 or TRBV12-4 and J is TRBJ1-2; weak D call: TRBD1 (5 bases). V lost 1 base and J 6 bases, leaving 9 bases between the germline ends. The CDR3 totals 13 residues. This CDR3 is CASSLVRVDGYTF. In DNA, the CDR3 is TGTGCCAGCAGTTTAGTCAGGGTGGATGGCTACACCTTC.

The chain links TRBV18 to TRBJ2-2; 7 bases are shared with TRBD2. Per germline, CDR1 KGHSH and CDR2 LQKENI. The ends lost 1 base at V and 4 bases at J; junction bases unmatched: 6. The CDR3 extends over 16 amino acids. CDR3 residues: CASSPRNTGGTGELFF. CDR3 nucleotides: TGTGCCAGCTCACCACGGAATACGGGGGGCACCGGGGAGCTGTTTTTT.

CDR3 bases: TGTGCCAGCTCACCCGGGTTCGCCTACGAGCAGTACGTC. Its translation: CASSPGFAYEQYV. The V gene is TRBV18, the J gene TRBJ2-7; no definite D call. Looked up from germline, CDR1 is KGHSH and CDR2 is LQKENI. This CDR3 is 13 amino acids long. V was shortened by 3 bases and J by 2 bases, with 8 bases between the two germline ends.

The chain joins TRBV14 to TRBJ1-1; TRBD1 might be the D (6 bases). The CDR3 consists of 16 residues. Germline V CDR1 and CDR2: SGHDN, FVKESK. V shed 3 bases and J shed 1 base, with 15 bases lying between them. CDR3: CASSHLQGRGNTEAFF. DNA of the CDR3: TGTGCCAGCAGCCACCTACAGGGACGGGGGAACACTGAAGCTTTCTTT.

This chain uses TRBV2 with TRBJ2-2; TRBD1 matches 7 bases. The J segment lost 0 bases and the V segment lost 8 bases, leaving 6 bases of the junction unmatched. Germline CDR1 reads SNHLY; CDR2 reads FYNNEI. The CDR3 consists of 15 residues. For the CDR3, the DNA is TGTGCCAGCTGGGACAGTTTCGCGAACACCGGGGAGCTGTTTTTT. This sequence encodes CASWDSFANTGELFF.

The J gene is TRBJ1-2, the V gene TRBV30, with a possible D match to TRBD1 (5 bases). This CDR3 spans 13 amino acids. Trimming took off 0 bases at V and 5 bases at J, with 10 bases between the two ends. Germline V gene lookup returns CDR1 GTSNPN and CDR2 SVGIG (reference sequence). Written as DNA, the CDR3 is TGTGCCTGGAGTGTACAACGGACATATGGCTACACCTTC. Translated, it gives CAWSVQRTYGYTF.

V is TRBV10-3 and J is TRBJ1-2; a weak D match, TRBD1 (5 bases). Germline lookup yields CDR1 ENHRY and CDR2 SYGVKD. The length of the CDR3 is 16 residues. Trimming removed 2 bases from V and 6 bases from J, with 19 bases in between. The CDR3 protein is CAISEIGRGGRDGYTF. The CDR3 nucleotides read TGTGCCATCAGTGAGATTGGAAGGGGAGGGCGGGATGGCTACACCTTC.

As DNA, the CDR3 is TGCAGCGCGAGACAGGGGATGAACACTGAAGCTTTCTTT. This codes for CSARQGMNTEAFF. The V and J genes are TRBV29-1 and TRBJ1-1; 8 nucleotides line up with TRBD1. CDR3 length: 13 residues. Germline V gene lookup returns CDR1 SQVTM and CDR2 ANQGSEA. Trimming removed 7 bases from V and 0 bases from J; junction bases left unmatched: 4. Full variable domain (outside the CDR3, taken from reference TRBV29-1 and TRBJ1-1): SAVISQKPSRDICQRGTSLTIQCQVDSQVTMMFWYRQQPGQSLTLIATANQGSEATYESGFVIDKFPISRPNLTFSTLTVSNMSPEDSSIYLCSARQGMNTEAFFGQGTRLTVV.

The J gene is TRBJ2-3, the V gene TRBV19; 7 bases agree with TRBD2. The germline V gene has CDR1 LNHDA and CDR2 SQIVND (reference sequence). V trimming: 3 bases; J trimming: 2 bases; junction bases outside the gene matches: 2. The CDR3 is made up of 14 amino acids. Here the CDR3 DNA reads TGTGCCAGTAGTATTGGACTAGTCACAGATACGCAGTATTTT. Its translation is CASSIGLVTDTQYF.

The chain carries TRBV11-2 and TRBJ1-6; D remains ambiguous. The CDR3 runs 17 residues. V was clipped by 1 base and J by 0 bases, with 10 bases between them. Per germline, CDR1 SGHAT and CDR2 FQNNGV. The CDR3 reads CASSLVSGSSYNSPLHF. The DNA for the CDR3 is TGTGCCAGCAGCTTAGTATCCGGGAGCTCCTATAATTCACCCCTCCACTTT.

This sequence joins TRBV10-3 and TRBJ1-5; the D is unclear. Germline V gene data show CDR1 as ENHRY and CDR2 as SYGVKD. This CDR3 is built from 14 residues. Deletions cut 8 bases from V and 0 bases from J, with 11 bases between. The DNA for the CDR3 is TGTGCCATCGCGACAAAAGATAGCAATCAGCCCCAGCATTTT. As protein: CAIATKDSNQPQHF.

Only a few counts were recorded for this clone. The chain uses TRBV21-1 and TRBJ1-3; TRBD1, the table's D call, was not compared with the DNA. TRBV21-1 is a known pseudogene. This CDR3 has 17 amino acids. The CDR3 bases are TGTGCCAGCAGCAAAAACAGGGGCATCATCTCTGGAAACACCATATATTTT. Protein product: CASSKNRGIISGNTIYF.

This clone was seen once. The J gene is TRBJ1-5, the V gene TRBV28; D gene ambiguous. The CDR3 consists of 12 residues. Trimming pared 6 bases from V and 7 bases from J, leaving 10 bases between. In germline, CDR1 is MDHEN, CDR2 SYDVKM. The CDR3 is CASRPDGQPQHF. Written as DNA, the CDR3 is TGTGCCAGCAGACCCGACGGGCAGCCCCAGCATTTT.

The chain uses TRBV7-9 and TRBJ2-3, with TRBD2 identical over 8 bases. CDR1 and CDR2 (germline): SEHNR, FQNEAQ (reference sequence). Trimming at V came to 5 bases and at J to 1 base, leaving 5 bases not matched to a gene. The CDR3 spans 15 residues. CDR3 residues: CASSLGRERTDTQYF. DNA for the CDR3: TGTGCCAGCAGCCTCGGGAGGGAGCGCACAGATACGCAGTATTTT.

This clone has more than one count but fewer than ten. This chain links TRBV5-5 with TRBJ1-3; no clear D gene. The CDR3 is 15 amino acids. The ends were cut back, 2 bases at V and 0 bases at J, with 9 bases in the middle. The germline CDR1 and CDR2 sequences are SGHKS and YYEKEE (reference sequence). The CDR3 loop reads CASSLAISSGNTIYF. The CDR3 nucleotides read TGTGCCAGCAGCTTAGCTATAAGCTCTGGAAACACCATATATTTT.

This clone was counted between two and nine times. This chain links TRBV3-1 (or the pseudogene TRBV3-2) with TRBJ2-3; D is perhaps TRBD2 (7 bases). The CDR3 spans 16 residues. The ends were cut back, 5 bases at V and 1 base at J, with 16 bases in the middle. Germline CDR1 LGHDT, CDR2 YNNKEL (reference sequence). The DNA of the CDR3 is TGTGCCAGCAGCTTAAGGGGGGGGGCCCGCACAGATACGCAGTATTTT. Translation gives CASSLRGGARTDTQYF.

V is TRBV29-1 and J is TRBJ2-1; D is ambiguous. V shed 0 bases and J shed 7 bases, with 7 bases lying between them. Germline CDR1 and CDR2: SQVTM and ANQGSEA. The CDR3 covers 12 residues. CDR3 bases: TGCAGCGTTGAAGATTTCGGGAATGAGCAGTTCTTC. Its protein is CSVEDFGNEQFF.

This rearrangement joins TRBV28 to TRBJ2-7; 10 positions agree with TRBD2. The V segment lost 5 bases and the J segment 4 bases; nucleotides outside the gene matches: 17. Germline V gives CDR1 MDHEN, CDR2 SYDVKM. The CDR3 runs 18 residues. Written as DNA, the CDR3 is TGTGCCAGCAGTCTAGGCGGCGGGCTAGCGGGAGTCGGTTACGAGCAGTACTTC. Encoded protein: CASSLGGGLAGVGYEQYF.

This chain connects TRBV30 to TRBJ1-1; no clear D gene. There are 12 residues in the CDR3. Trimming shortened V by 2 bases and J by 1 base, and 5 bases separated the two germline ends. Germline values: CDR1 GTSNPN, CDR2 SVGIG (reference sequence). This chain's CDR3 is CAWSRQNTEAFF. CDR3 DNA: TGTGCCTGGAGTAGACAGAACACTGAAGCTTTCTTT.

Only one count was recorded for this clone. The CDR3 sequence: CASSLLLPPTRFPDTQYF. As DNA, the CDR3 is TGTGCCAGCAGCTTATTATTGCCGCCTACTCGGTTTCCAGATACGCAGTATTTT. The V and J genes are TRBV7-3 and TRBJ2-3; no firm D call. Germline values: CDR1 SGHTA, CDR2 FQGTGA. The ends were cut back, 2 bases at V and 4 bases at J, with 22 bases in the middle. The CDR3 spans 18 residues.

This clone counts as medium-sized (0.01 to 0.1%). V gene TRBV18 combines with J gene TRBJ1-2, with TRBD1 matching over 9 bases. Germline loops: CDR1 KGHSH, CDR2 LQKENI. V trimming: 2 bases; J trimming: 6 bases; junction bases outside the gene matches: 4. This CDR3 region has 14 residues. CDR3 sequence: CASSPTGGENGYTF. CDR3 coding DNA: TGTGCCAGCTCACCAACAGGGGGCGAGAATGGCTACACCTTC.

About this clone: The junction and the germline gene differ at one end; a read error may be behind it. This rearrangement joins TRBV7-7 to TRBJ2-7, with TRBD1 as a possible D gene (7 bases). Germline lookup yields CDR1 SSHAT and CDR2 FNYEAQ (reference sequence). This CDR3 region has 15 residues. The CDR3, as DNA: TGTGCTAGCAGCTTAGCGGCCGGGACAGACTACGAGCAGTACTTC. It is translated as CASSLAAGTDYEQYF.